This entry is about one TCR beta chain. Its cognate antigen is unknown. This entry belongs to a study of cytomegalovirus exposure and HLA in healthy donors. It was with 60 Vbeta and 13 Jbeta primers that the PCR ran. Method: immunoSEQ multiplex PCR; TCRdb's copy keeps in-frame clones and lacks some. The sample shows roughly 100,000 clones, about 75% of them seen only once. Study observations and caveats: TCR beta V- and J-gene trimming was later associated with a missense DCLRE1C variant. It has been reported that TCR beta sequences accurately predicted the HLA-A and HLA-B alleles of most subjects. Researchers catalogued approximately 170 TCR beta chains as cytomegalovirus-associated.

The TCR sequence derives from a man aged 60-69 years in good health and CMV-seropositive. Sample: PBMCs.

The CDR3 DNA sequence: TGTGCCAGCAGTGAAGCGCTTCAGACAGTAAGCTCCTACGAGCAGTACTTC. Translating it yields CASSEALQTVSSYEQYF. The chain has TRBV2 and TRBJ2-7; maybe TRBD1 (5 bases). The length of the CDR3 is 17 residues. V gave up 0 bases and J gave up 0 bases, with 15 bases separating them. Germline CDR1 and CDR2: SNHLY and FYNNEI.